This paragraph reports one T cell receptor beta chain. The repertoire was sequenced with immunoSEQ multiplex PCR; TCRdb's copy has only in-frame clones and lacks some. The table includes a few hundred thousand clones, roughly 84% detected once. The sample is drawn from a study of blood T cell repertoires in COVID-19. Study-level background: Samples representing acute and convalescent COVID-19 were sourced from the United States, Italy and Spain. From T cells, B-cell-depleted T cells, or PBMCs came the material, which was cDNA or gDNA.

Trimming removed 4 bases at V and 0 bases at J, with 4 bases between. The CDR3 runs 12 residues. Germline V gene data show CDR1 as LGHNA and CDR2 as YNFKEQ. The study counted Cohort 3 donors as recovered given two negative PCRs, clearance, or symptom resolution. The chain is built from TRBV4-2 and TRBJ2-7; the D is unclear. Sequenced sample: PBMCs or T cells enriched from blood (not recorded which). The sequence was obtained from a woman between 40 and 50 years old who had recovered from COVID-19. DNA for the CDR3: TGTGCCAGCAGCCGCAGCTCCTACGAGCAGTACTTC. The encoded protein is CASSRSSYEQYF.